This TCR beta chain appears in the sequencing data of a study of identical twins. Study observations and caveats: Twin pairs had excess sharing that was weaker in beta out-of-frame sequences.

TCRdb passed the 5' RACE reads through MiXCR, listing each CDR3 protein once. Of under 800,000 distinct CDR3 sequences in the sample, approximately 22% are singletons; the top ten hold 4% to 4.5%. With regard to this clonotype: As yet, its antigen is unknown.

V was shortened by 5 bases and J by 1 base, with 15 bases between the two germline ends. The CDR3 is 16 amino acids. Germline V CDR1 and CDR2: MDHEN, SYDVKM. The same data also went into a second study, on T cells expressing NK-cell markers. From that second work: An anti-gamma-delta TCR antibody was added in several experiments. It restricted sorting to alpha-beta TCR-expressing T cells. In about six donors, dominant CD3+CD56+NKG2C+ clonotypes ranked among the top 10 CD8+ clonotypes.

The source material was PBMCs. The chain employs TRBV28 and TRBJ1-5, with TRBD1 as a possible D gene (5 bases). The receptor comes from a woman between 18 and 30 years old in good health. The DNA of the CDR3 is TGTGCCAGCAGTCCCCCGGGGCCCCCCAGCAATCAGCCCCAGCATTTT. This translates into CASSPPGPPSNQPQHF.